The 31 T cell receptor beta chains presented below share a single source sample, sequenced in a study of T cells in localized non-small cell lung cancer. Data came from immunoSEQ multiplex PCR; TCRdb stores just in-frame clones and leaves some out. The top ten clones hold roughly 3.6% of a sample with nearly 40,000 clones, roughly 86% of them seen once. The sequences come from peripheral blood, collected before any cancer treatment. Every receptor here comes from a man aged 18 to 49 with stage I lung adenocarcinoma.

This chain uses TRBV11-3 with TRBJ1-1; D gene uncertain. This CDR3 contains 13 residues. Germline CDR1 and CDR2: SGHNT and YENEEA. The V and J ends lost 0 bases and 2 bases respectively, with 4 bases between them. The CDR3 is CASSLDHNTEAFF. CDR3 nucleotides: TGTGCCAGCAGCTTAGATCATAACACTGAAGCTTTCTTT.

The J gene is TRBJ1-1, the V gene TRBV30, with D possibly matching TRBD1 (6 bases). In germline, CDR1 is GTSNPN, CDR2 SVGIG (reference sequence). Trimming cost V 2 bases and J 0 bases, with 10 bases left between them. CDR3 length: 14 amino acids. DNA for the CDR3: TGTGCCTGGAGTACAGGGATGTTGAACACTGAAGCTTTCTTT. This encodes CAWSTGMLNTEAFF.

The CDR3 spells CASSTPGQGSTGELFF. CDR3 bases: TGTGCCAGCAGCACGCCGGGACAGGGGTCCACCGGGGAGCTGTTTTTT. V is TRBV5-4 and J is TRBJ2-2, with 10 bases matching TRBD1. Germline V gene data show CDR1 as SGHNT and CDR2 as YYREEE (reference sequence). V shed 4 bases and J 4 bases; nucleotides not matched to a gene: 7. CDR3 size: 16 residues.

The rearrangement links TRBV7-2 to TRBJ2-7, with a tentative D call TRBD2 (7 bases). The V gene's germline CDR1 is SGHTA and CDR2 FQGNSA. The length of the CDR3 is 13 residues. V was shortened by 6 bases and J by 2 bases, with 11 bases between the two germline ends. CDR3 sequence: CASRGGGPYEQYF. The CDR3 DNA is TGTGCCAGCAGAGGGGGGGGCCCCTACGAGCAGTACTTC.

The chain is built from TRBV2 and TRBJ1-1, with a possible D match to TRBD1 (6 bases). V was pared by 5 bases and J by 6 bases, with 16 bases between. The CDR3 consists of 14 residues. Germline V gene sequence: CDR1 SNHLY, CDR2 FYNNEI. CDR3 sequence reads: CASSLSRDNPEAFF. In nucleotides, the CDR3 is TGTGCCAGCAGTTTGAGCCGGGACAACCCTGAAGCTTTCTTT.

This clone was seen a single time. CDR3 bases: TGTGCCAGTAGTACACACCTCTCCTACAATGAGCAGTTCTTC. Encoded protein: CASSTHLSYNEQFF. The chain links TRBV19 to TRBJ2-1, with D unclear. The CDR3 runs to 14 residues. Germline-derived CDR1 and CDR2 are LNHDA and SQIVND (reference sequence). The V gene lost 4 bases and the J gene lost 0 bases, with 7 bases spanning the gap.

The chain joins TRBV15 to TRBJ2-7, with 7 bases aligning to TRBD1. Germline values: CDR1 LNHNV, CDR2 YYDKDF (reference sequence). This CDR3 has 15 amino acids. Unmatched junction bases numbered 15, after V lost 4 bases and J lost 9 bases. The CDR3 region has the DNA TGTGCCACCAGCAACCGGGACAGCCCTACGAATGCGCAGTACTTC. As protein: CATSNRDSPTNAQYF.

This CDR3 is CASSLAGQGAGEQYF. The CDR3 DNA follows: TGTGCCAGCAGCTTAGCGGGACAGGGGGCAGGCGAGCAGTACTTC. The V call is TRBV7-2, the J call TRBJ2-7, with 12 nucleotides matching TRBD1. Germline assignment: CDR1 SGHTA and CDR2 FQGNSA. Trimming at V came to 0 bases and at J to 6 bases, leaving 3 bases not matched to a gene. The CDR3 spans 15 residues.

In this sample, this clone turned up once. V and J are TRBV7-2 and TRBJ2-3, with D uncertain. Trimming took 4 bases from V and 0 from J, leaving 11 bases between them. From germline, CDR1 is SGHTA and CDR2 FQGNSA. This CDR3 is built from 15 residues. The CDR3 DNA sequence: TGTGCCAGCAGCTCGCAGGCTACAAGCACAGATACGCAGTATTTT. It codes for CASSSQATSTDTQYF.

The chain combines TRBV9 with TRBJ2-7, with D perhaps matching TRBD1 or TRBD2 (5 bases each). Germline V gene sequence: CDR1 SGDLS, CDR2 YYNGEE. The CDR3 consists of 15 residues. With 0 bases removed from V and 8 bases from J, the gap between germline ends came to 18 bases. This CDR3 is CASSVGTVGWDQQYF. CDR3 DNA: TGTGCCAGCAGCGTAGGTACGGTTGGCTGGGACCAGCAGTACTTC.

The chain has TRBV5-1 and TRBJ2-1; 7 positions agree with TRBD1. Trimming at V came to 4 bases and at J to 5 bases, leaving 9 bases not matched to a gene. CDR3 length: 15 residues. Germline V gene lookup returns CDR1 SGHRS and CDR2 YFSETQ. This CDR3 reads CASSLVGGPNNEQFF. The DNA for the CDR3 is TGCGCCAGCAGCCTGGTAGGGGGCCCCAACAATGAGCAGTTCTTC.

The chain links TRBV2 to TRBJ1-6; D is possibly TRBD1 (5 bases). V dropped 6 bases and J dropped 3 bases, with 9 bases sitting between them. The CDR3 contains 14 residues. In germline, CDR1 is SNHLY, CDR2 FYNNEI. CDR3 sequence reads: CASSLDSYNSPLHF. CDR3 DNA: TGTGCCAGCAGCCTCGACAGCTATAATTCACCCCTCCACTTT.

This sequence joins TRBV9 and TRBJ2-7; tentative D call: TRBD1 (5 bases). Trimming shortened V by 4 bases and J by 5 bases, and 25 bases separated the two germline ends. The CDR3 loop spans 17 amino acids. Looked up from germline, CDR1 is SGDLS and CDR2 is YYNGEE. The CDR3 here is CASSPTRQKISLDEQYF. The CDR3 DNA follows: TGTGCCAGCAGCCCGACCCGACAGAAAATTTCTTTGGACGAGCAGTACTTC.

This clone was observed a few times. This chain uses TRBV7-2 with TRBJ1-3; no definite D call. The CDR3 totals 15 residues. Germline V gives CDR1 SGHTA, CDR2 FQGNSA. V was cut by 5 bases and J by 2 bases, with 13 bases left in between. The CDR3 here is CASSPTVTTGNTIYF. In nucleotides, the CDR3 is TGTGCCAGCAGCCCGACGGTTACAACTGGAAACACCATATATTTT.

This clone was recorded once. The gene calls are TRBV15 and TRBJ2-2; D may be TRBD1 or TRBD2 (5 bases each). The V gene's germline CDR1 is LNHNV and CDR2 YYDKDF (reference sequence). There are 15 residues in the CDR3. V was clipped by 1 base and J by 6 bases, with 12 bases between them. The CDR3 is CATSRGGAAPGELFF. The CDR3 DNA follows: TGTGCCACCAGCAGAGGAGGGGCCGCGCCCGGGGAGCTGTTTTTT.

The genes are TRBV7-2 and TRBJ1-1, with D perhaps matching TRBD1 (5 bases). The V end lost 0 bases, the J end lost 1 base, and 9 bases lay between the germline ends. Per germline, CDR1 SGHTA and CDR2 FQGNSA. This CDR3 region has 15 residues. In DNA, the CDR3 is TGTGCCAGCAGCTTAGCGGGGCTCCGGAACACTGAAGCTTTCTTT. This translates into CASSLAGLRNTEAFF.

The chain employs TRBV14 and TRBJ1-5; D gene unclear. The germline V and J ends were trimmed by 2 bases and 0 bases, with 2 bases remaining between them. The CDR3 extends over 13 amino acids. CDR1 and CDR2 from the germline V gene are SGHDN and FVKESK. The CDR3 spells CASSQSSNQPQHF. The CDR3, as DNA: TGTGCCAGCAGCCAAAGTAGCAATCAGCCCCAGCATTTT.

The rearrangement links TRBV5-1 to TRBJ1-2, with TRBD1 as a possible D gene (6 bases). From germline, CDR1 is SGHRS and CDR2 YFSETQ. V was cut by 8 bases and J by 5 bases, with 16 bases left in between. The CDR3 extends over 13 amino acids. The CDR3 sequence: CASRTESFYGYTF. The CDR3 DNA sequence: TGCGCCAGTAGGACAGAAAGTTTTTATGGCTACACCTTC.

The CDR3, as DNA: TGTGCCTGGATACCGGGAAACCAAGAGACCCAGTACTTC. Translated: CAWIPGNQETQYF. This chain connects TRBV30 to TRBJ2-5; D is perhaps TRBD2 (5 bases). Trimming left V 4 bases short and J 0 bases short, with 9 bases between. The CDR3 length is 13 residues. Germline V gives CDR1 GTSNPN, CDR2 SVGIG (reference sequence).

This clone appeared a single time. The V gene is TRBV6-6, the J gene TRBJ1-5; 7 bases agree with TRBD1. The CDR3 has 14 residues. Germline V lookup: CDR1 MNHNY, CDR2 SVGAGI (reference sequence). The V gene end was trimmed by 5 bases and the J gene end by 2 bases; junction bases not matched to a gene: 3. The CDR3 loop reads CASSATGGNQPQHF. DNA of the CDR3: TGTGCCAGCAGTGCAACAGGGGGCAATCAGCCCCAGCATTTT.

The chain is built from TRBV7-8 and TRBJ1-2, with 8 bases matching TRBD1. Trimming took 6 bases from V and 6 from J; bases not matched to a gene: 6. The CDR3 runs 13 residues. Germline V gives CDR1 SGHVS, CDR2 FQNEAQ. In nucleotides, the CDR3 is TGTGCCAGCAGTCGGACAGGGAGGAATGGCTACACCTTC. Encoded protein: CASSRTGRNGYTF.

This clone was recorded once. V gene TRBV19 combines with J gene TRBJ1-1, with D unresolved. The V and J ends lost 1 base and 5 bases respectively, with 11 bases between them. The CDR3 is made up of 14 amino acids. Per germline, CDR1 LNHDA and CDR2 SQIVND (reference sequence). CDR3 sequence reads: CASSIGIHQTEAFF. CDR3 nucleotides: TGTGCCAGTAGTATAGGGATTCATCAAACTGAAGCTTTCTTT.

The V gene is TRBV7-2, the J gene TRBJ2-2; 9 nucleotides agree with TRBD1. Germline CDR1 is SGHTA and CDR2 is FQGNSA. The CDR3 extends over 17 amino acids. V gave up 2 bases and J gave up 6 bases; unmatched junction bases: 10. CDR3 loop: CASSLYSGQGGSGELFF. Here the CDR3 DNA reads TGTGCCAGCAGCTTATACTCGGGACAGGGTGGGTCCGGGGAGCTGTTTTTT.

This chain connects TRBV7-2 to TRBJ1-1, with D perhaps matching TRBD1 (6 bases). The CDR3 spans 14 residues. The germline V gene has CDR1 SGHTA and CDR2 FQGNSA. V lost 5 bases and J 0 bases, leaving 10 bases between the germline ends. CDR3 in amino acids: CASSPGALNTEAFF. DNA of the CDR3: TGTGCCAGCAGCCCAGGGGCTTTGAACACTGAAGCTTTCTTT. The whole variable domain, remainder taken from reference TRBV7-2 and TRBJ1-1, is GAGVSQSPSNKVTEKGKDVELRCDPISGHTALYWYRQSLGQGLEFLIYFQGNSAPDKSGLPSDRFSAERTGGSVSTLTIQRTQQEDSAVYLCASSPGALNTEAFFGQGTRLTVV.

The CDR3 sequence: CASSPQGTWGYGYTF. Written as DNA, the CDR3 is TGTGCCAGCAGCCCACAGGGGACATGGGGCTATGGCTACACCTTC. J is TRBJ1-2 and V is TRBV7-2, with 7 positions matching TRBD1. The CDR3 has 15 amino acids. The germline CDR1 and CDR2 sequences are SGHTA and FQGNSA. V lost 5 bases and J lost 4; bases outside the gene matches: 10.

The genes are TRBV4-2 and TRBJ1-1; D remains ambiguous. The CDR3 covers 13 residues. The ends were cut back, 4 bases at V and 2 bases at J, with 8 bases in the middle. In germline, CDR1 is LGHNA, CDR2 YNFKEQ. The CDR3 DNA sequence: TGTGCCAGCAGCCGACCACAAAACACTGAAGCTTTCTTT. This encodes CASSRPQNTEAFF.

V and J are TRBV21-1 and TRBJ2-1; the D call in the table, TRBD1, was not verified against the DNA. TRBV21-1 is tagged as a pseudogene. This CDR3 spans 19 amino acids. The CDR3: CASSTQSRDRGLRNNEQFF. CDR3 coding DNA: TGTGCCAGCAGCACGCAGTCCCGGGACAGGGGGCTAAGGAACAATGAGCAGTTCTTC.

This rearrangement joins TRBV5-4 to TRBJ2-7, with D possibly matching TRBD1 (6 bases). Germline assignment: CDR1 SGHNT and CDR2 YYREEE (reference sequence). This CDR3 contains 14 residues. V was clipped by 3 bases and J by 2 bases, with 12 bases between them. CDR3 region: CASSWKGGPYEQYF. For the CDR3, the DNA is TGTGCCAGCAGCTGGAAAGGGGGACCCTACGAGCAGTACTTC.

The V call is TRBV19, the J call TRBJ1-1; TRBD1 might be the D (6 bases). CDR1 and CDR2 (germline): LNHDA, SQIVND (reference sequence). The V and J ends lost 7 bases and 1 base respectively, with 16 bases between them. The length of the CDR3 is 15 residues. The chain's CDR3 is CASTPRRGENTEAFF. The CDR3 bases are TGTGCCAGTACCCCCAGGAGGGGGGAGAACACTGAAGCTTTCTTT.

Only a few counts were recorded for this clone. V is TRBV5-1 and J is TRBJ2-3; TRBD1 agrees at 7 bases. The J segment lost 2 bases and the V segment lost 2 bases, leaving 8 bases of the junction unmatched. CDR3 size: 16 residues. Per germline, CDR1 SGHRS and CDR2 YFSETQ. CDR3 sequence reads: CASSFTRTGLTDTQYF. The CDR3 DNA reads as TGCGCCAGCAGCTTCACCCGGACAGGTCTCACAGATACGCAGTATTTT. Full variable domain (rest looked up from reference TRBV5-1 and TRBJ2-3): KAGVTQTPRYLIKTRGQQVTLSCSPISGHRSVSWYQQTPGQGLQFLFEYFSETQRNKGNFPGRFSGRQFSNSRSEMNVSTLELGDSALYLCASSFTRTGLTDTQYFGPGTRLTVL.

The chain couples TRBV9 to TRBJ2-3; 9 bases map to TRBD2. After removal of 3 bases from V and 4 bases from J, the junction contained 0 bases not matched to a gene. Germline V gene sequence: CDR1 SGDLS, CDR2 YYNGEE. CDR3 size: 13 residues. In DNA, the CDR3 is TGTGCCAGCAGCGGCGGGGGGGCAGATACGCAGTATTTT. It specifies CASSGGGADTQYF.